The 17 T cell receptor beta chains listed next were all sequenced from one sample in a study of cytomegalovirus exposure and HLA in healthy donors. Primers included in the PCR were 60 Vbeta and 13 Jbeta primers. Measured with immunoSEQ multiplex PCR; TCRdb has only the in-frame clones, and not every one. The table has over 150,000 clones, roughly 80% seen once; the top ten hold about 4.6%. The sample consisted of PBMCs. The receptors stem from a man aged 35-49 years in good health and CMV-seronegative.

The V gene is TRBV6-5, the J gene TRBJ1-2; 8 bases map to TRBD1. The V gene's germline CDR1 is MNHEY and CDR2 SVGAGI. V lost 6 bases to trimming and J lost 5 bases; unmatched junction nucleotides: 8. The CDR3 runs 14 residues. CDR3 region: CASRLGQGIYGYTF. CDR3 DNA sequence: TGTGCCAGCAGATTAGGACAGGGTATATATGGCTACACCTTC.

J is TRBJ1-3 and V is TRBV6-6; D might be TRBD1 (5 bases). Germline CDR1 and CDR2: MNHNY and SVGAGI (reference sequence). Trimming took off 7 bases at V and 3 bases at J, with 16 bases between the two ends. The CDR3 is 15 amino acids. The CDR3 is CASTNPRGGGNTIYF. In DNA, the CDR3 is TGTGCCAGCACCAACCCCCGGGGGGGTGGAAACACCATATATTTT.

This clone was picked up a small number of times. The J gene is TRBJ2-6, the V gene TRBV19, with TRBD1 matching 7 bases. Trimming removed 6 bases from V and 4 bases from J; junction bases left unmatched: 6. Looked up from germline, CDR1 is LNHDA and CDR2 is SQIVND (reference sequence). The CDR3 has 15 amino acids. The CDR3 loop reads CASSPDRVGANVLTF. The CDR3 DNA follows: TGTGCCAGTAGCCCTGACAGGGTAGGGGCCAACGTCCTGACTTTC.

The chain has TRBV30 and TRBJ1-2, with 7 bases fitting TRBD1. The CDR3 extends over 12 amino acids. CDR1 and CDR2 from the germline V gene are GTSNPN and SVGIG (reference sequence). With 0 bases clipped from V and 8 bases from J, the junction kept 3 bases outside the gene matches. This CDR3 reads CAWSVQGRGYTF. In DNA, the CDR3 is TGTGCCTGGAGTGTACAGGGGCGCGGCTACACCTTC.

This chain's CDR3 is CASSLGDSYYTF. The DNA for the CDR3 is TGTGCCAGCAGCTTGGGCGACAGTTACTACACCTTC. V usage is TRBV5-6 and J usage is TRBJ1-2; maybe TRBD1 (5 bases). V dropped 0 bases and J dropped 10 bases, with 10 bases sitting between them. The CDR3 loop spans 12 amino acids. Germline values: CDR1 SGHDT, CDR2 YYEEEE.

The rearrangement joins TRBV2 to TRBJ2-1; D remains unclear. Germline-derived CDR1 and CDR2 are SNHLY and FYNNEI. V lost 6 bases and J 9 bases, leaving 18 bases between the germline ends. This CDR3 spans 14 amino acids. The CDR3, as DNA: TGTGCCAGCAGCAAACCGGTAGTGAGTCCTGAGCAGTTCTTC. This codes for CASSKPVVSPEQFF.

This chain links TRBV30 with TRBJ1-2; 10 bases fit TRBD1. The trim removed 0 bases at V and 2 bases at J, leaving 3 bases unmatched. CDR3 length equals 15 residues. Germline V gene data show CDR1 as GTSNPN and CDR2 as SVGIG (reference sequence). The CDR3 DNA follows: TGTGCCTGGAGTGTCGCGGGACAGGGGAACTATGGCTACACCTTC. Protein: CAWSVAGQGNYGYTF.

The DNA of the CDR3 is TGTGCCAGCAGCTTAGGGGACAGGGCTAACTACGAGCAGTACTTC. Protein sequence: CASSLGDRANYEQYF. The chain combines TRBV11-2 with TRBJ2-7; 9 positions match TRBD1. The CDR3 extends over 15 amino acids. J was trimmed by 3 bases and V by 1 base; bases with no gene match: 4. CDR1 and CDR2 from the germline V gene are SGHAT and FQNNGV.

The V call is TRBV5-1, the J call TRBJ1-1; TRBD1 matches 8 bases. Germline V lookup: CDR1 SGHRS, CDR2 YFSETQ. Germline trimming cut 2 bases from V and 3 bases from J; bases unmatched to any gene: 3. There are 14 residues in the CDR3. CDR3 sequence (DNA): TGCGCCAGCAGCTTCCAGGGGGCGGACACTGAAGCTTTCTTT. Its translation: CASSFQGADTEAFF.

CDR3 nucleotides: TGTGCCACCAGCACCCTAGCGGGGGGCCCCCTAGCCAAAAACATTCAGTACTTC. Encoded protein: CATSTLAGGPLAKNIQYF. V is TRBV15 and J is TRBJ2-4; 11 bases line up with TRBD2. CDR1 and CDR2 from the germline V gene are LNHNV and YYDKDF (reference sequence). The junction had 8 bases not matched to a gene; V was cut back by 4 bases and J by 0 bases. The CDR3 is made up of 18 amino acids. The whole variable domain, filled in from reference TRBV15 and TRBJ2-4, reads DAMVIQNPRYQVTQFGKPVTLSCSQTLNHNVMYWYQQKSSQAPKLLFHYYDKDFNNEADTPDNFQSRRPNTSFCFLDIRSPGLGDTAMYLCATSTLAGGPLAKNIQYFGAGTRLSVL.

The chain couples TRBV27 to TRBJ2-1; the D is unclear. The CDR3 consists of 14 residues. V was pared by 2 bases and J by 0 bases, with 5 bases between. Germline values: CDR1 MNHEY, CDR2 SMNVEV (reference sequence). CDR3 sequence reads: CASSLRSSYNEQFF. CDR3 DNA: TGTGCCAGCAGTTTACGCAGCTCCTACAATGAGCAGTTCTTC.

A word on this clone: The junction differs from germline at one of its ends, possibly a read error. The chain has TRBV6-1 and TRBJ1-5; the match to TRBD1 covers 8 bases. Germline CDR1 and CDR2: MNHNS and SASEGT. This CDR3 has 14 amino acids. CDR3 region: CSSKSGTGGQPQHF. CDR3 DNA: TGTTCCAGTAAGAGCGGAACAGGGGGTCAGCCCCAGCATTTT.

The V gene is TRBV9, the J gene TRBJ1-6; D possibly corresponds to TRBD1 (5 bases). V was cut by 0 bases and J by 7 bases, with 20 bases left in between. In germline, CDR1 is SGDLS, CDR2 YYNGEE. The CDR3 contains 18 residues. For the CDR3, the DNA is TGTGCCAGCAGCGTAGCTGGTTCAGGGAAAGGTTCGAATTCACCCCTCCACTTT. It encodes CASSVAGSGKGSNSPLHF.

The rearrangement joins TRBV10-3 to TRBJ1-2; possibly TRBD1 for D (5 bases). The V gene lost 0 bases and the J gene lost 1 base, with 12 bases spanning the gap. There are 16 residues in the CDR3. Germline assignment: CDR1 ENHRY and CDR2 SYGVKD. The CDR3 spells CAISESRQGSNYGYTF. For the CDR3, the DNA is TGTGCCATCAGTGAGTCCAGGCAGGGCAGTAACTATGGCTACACCTTC.

This chain links TRBV6-5 with TRBJ2-3; D not resolved. The V end was cut by 4 bases, the J end by 2 bases, with 10 bases between. The germline gives CDR1 MNHEY, CDR2 SVGAGI. The CDR3 extends over 14 amino acids. As DNA, the CDR3 is TGTGCCAGCAGTTTGGCCGGAGACACAGATACGCAGTATTTT. Protein sequence: CASSLAGDTDTQYF.

The V and J genes are TRBV28 and TRBJ2-3; a weak D match, TRBD1 (5 bases). V was trimmed by 3 bases and J by 6 bases, leaving 13 bases between them. There are 14 residues in the CDR3. Germline V CDR1 and CDR2: MDHEN, SYDVKM. The CDR3 DNA sequence: TGTGCCAGCAGTTTCCTAGGGTGGGGCGATACGCAGTATTTT. Residues: CASSFLGWGDTQYF.

This chain joins TRBV7-8 and TRBJ2-7, with 8 positions matching TRBD1. J was trimmed by 1 base and V by 5 bases; bases with no gene match: 7. The germline gives CDR1 SGHVS, CDR2 FQNEAQ. This CDR3 comprises 15 residues. In nucleotides, the CDR3 is TGTGCCAGCAGCATAGGACAGGGTGGATCCTACGAGCAGTACTTC. It is translated as CASSIGQGGSYEQYF.